This record looks at one T cell receptor beta chain sequence and its context. The antigen remains undetermined. These data are taken from a study of cytomegalovirus exposure and HLA in healthy donors. Study-level background: As released early, the data held roughly 85 million unique TCRs from HLA-typed donors. Most donors, about 77% of more than 300 genotyped, fell in the Caucasian-associated ancestry cluster. Study findings and constraints: Cytomegalovirus association was listed for 164 TCR beta chains.

With 60 Vbeta and 13 Jbeta primers, the PCR was carried out. Sequencing was performed with immunoSEQ multiplex PCR; in TCRdb, only in-frame clones are kept and a portion is missing. The sample carries roughly 90,000 clones, 75% to 90% recorded once. The CDR3 totals 16 residues. Looked up from germline, CDR1 is LGHNA and CDR2 is YSLEER. V shed 2 bases and J 8 bases; nucleotides not matched to a gene: 8. J is TRBJ1-4 and V is TRBV4-3, with 10 bases fitting TRBD1. This TCR was recovered from a man aged 18-30 years in good health and CMV-seronegative. The sample was PBMCs. The CDR3 here is CASSQNGGTGAEKLFF. Written as DNA, the CDR3 is TGCGCCAGCAGCCAAAATGGGGGGACAGGGGCCGAAAAACTGTTTTTT.